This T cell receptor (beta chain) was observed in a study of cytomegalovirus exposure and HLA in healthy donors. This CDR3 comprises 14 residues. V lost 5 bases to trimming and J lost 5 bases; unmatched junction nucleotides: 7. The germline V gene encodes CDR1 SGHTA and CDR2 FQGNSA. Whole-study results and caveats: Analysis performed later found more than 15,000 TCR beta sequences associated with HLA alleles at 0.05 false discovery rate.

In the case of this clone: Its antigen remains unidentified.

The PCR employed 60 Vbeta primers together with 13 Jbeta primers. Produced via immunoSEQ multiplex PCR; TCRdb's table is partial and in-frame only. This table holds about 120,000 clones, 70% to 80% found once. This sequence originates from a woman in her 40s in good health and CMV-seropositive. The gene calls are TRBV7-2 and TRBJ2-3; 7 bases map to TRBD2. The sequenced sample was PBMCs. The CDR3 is CASSPGRAQDTQYF. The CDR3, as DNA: TGTGCCAGCAGCCCTGGGAGGGCCCAAGATACGCAGTATTTT.